This T cell receptor (beta chain) was profiled in a study of cytomegalovirus exposure and HLA in healthy donors. Study-level points and caveats: The study assumed roughly uniform donor sequencing depth for presence/absence analyses. An analysis that was carried out later associated 16,951 TCR beta sequences with HLA alleles at 0.05 false discovery rate.

This PCR relied on a set of 60 Vbeta primers and 13 Jbeta primers. Profiled with immunoSEQ multiplex PCR; TCRdb holds only in-frame clones, not every one. The sample has 110,000 to 150,000 clones, approximately 68% seen once. Healthy bone marrow donors made up the donor group. As to this clone: The antigen remains undetermined.

This TCR was sampled from a man aged 55 to 70 in good health and CMV-seronegative. The sample was PBMCs.

The CDR3 reads CASSPRVGQRAGTEAFF. In DNA form, the CDR3 reads TGTGCCAGTAGCCCCCGGGTGGGACAGCGGGCTGGGACTGAAGCTTTCTTT. The chain recombines TRBV19 with TRBJ1-1; 7 nucleotides align to TRBD1. Trimming at V came to 6 bases and at J to 5 bases, leaving 18 bases not matched to a gene. The CDR3 is made up of 17 amino acids. Germline-derived CDR1 and CDR2 are LNHDA and SQIVND (reference sequence).